The entry that follows covers one T cell receptor beta chain sequence. This clonotype has more than one count but fewer than ten. Its antigen has not been determined. Base qualities are not recorded, but no much larger clone differs from it by a single base. TCRdb lists the instrument as Illumina NovaSeq 6000. TCR cDNA was synthesized by 5'RACE template switching, through which a universal primer site and unique molecular identifiers were introduced. Priming for cDNA synthesis came from both the TCR alpha and TCR beta constant segments. Library amplification involved two PCR steps, and the second step added sample barcodes and sequencing adapters. Sequencing of libraries was performed on Illumina HiSeq 2500 (2x100 bp) or NovaSeq (2x150 bp). Per the authors' processing: Reads were demultiplexed and collapsed into UMI consensus sequences with MIGEC, and V(D)J alignment was performed with MiXCR. Using edgeR on replicate PBMC samples, clonotypes were called vaccine-responding if FDR was below 0.01 and the log2 fold change was above 5 up to day 15. Bulk clonotypes were assigned CD4 or CD8 identity according to which sequenced CD4 or CD8 repertoire held them at higher abundance. The public sequencing data were trimmed at Q25 with fastp and processed into clonotypes with MiXCR by TCRdb, which kept only in-frame beta chains. Each record represents a unique CDR3 protein, reported with the most common genes and DNA among its rows. In this record, the V and J calls reflect TCRdb's handling and not the investigators' own analysis. The sample table holds 300,000 to 350,000 distinct CDR3 sequences, of which about 10% were seen once. The ten largest clones capture approximately 3% of the sample.

The label giving this sample's treatment or condition can be read as: live attenuated yellow fever vaccine strain. PBMCs were isolated from peripheral blood using a standard Ficoll-Paque protocol. CD4 and CD8 T-cell fractions were isolated with Dynabeads CD4 and CD8 positive selection kits. TriZol was used to extract RNA from bulk PBMCs, CD4 and CD8 fractions, and dextramer-positive and dextramer-negative fractions. The sample originates from a study of T cells after yellow fever vaccination (dated by TCRdb to between 2019 and 2020). Regarding the complete study: Libraries from fractions with low cell numbers were prepared with the SMART-Seq v4 Ultra Low Input RNA kit. Bulk TCR alpha and beta repertoires were sequenced longitudinally to track T-cell clones before and after primary and booster YFV17D yellow fever vaccination. Two healthy male donors, one aged 18 to 30 and one aged 30 to 40 years, were included in the cohort. Blood samples were taken at several timepoints before and after primary and secondary immunization, and bulk PBMC replicates and cell subsets were isolated. General study outcomes and caveats: Most clones expanded after primary vaccination were re-detected after the booster (around 96% of CD4 and around 88% of CD8), suggesting broad memory maintenance. Compared with the primary T-cell response, the secondary T-cell response was weaker but faster, peaking on day 5 rather than day 15. Because the study included only two donors, the extent to which the findings can be generalized is limited. FACS-sorted repertoires could contain abundant contaminating clonotypes from the bulk population, so computational filtering was required. A small share of clonotypes occurred in both CD4 and CD8 compartments, likely arising from convergent recombination.

This receptor was taken from a young man who received the YFV17D yellow fever vaccine. The sample here was CD4+ T cells sorted from PBMCs, taken 45 days after the yellow fever booster vaccination.

The CDR3 loop reads CASIESGRGNTIYF. The base sequence is TGTGCCAGCATCGAGTCGGGGAGAGGAAACACCATATATTTT. Recombination linked TRBV6-1 to TRBJ1-3; the D gene is not confidently resolved. The CDR3 sequence holds 14 residues, the cysteine and phenylalanine included. Left in the record is the CDR3 DNA by itself, 42 bases read in frame from the first base. A distance of 14 bases separates the germline ends of V and J, which lose 7 bases and 4 bases respectively. CDR1 and CDR2, per the germline V gene, are MNHNS and SASEGT.